This T cell receptor beta chain was recovered during a study of molecular identifiers for immune sequencing clone quantification. In this sample, this clonotype turned up a few times. The CDR3 runs to 18 residues. J gave up 0 bases and V 8 bases, and 15 bases lay outside the gene matches. Via MiXCR, TCRdb re-called the PCR reads, giving one row per CDR3 protein. The repertoire consists of about 630,000 distinct CDR3 sequences, with roughly 25% occurring once and the leading ten covering 0.78%. Material for sequencing was naive CD8+ T cells from blood, with Jurkat cell RNA spiked in. Subset noted: FACS-sorted CD8+CD4-CCR7+CD45RA+ naive T cells. The chain combines TRBV5-3 with TRBJ1-2, with 11 bases identical to TRBD1. TRBV5-3 belongs to the ORF category, with a function that is uncertain. This clonotype originated in a human donor in good health. Some libraries in this study had Jurkat cell RNA spiked in. For the CDR3, the DNA is TGTGCCAGCAGCAGGGGACCGGGACAGGGGGGAGCTAACTATGGCTACACCTTC. Protein sequence: CASSRGPGQGGANYGYTF.